This section outlines one TCR beta chain sequence together with its context. The antigen remains undetermined. This sample is part of a study of blood T cells in healthy people across ages. Regarding the study as a whole: Since the PBMCs were unsorted, naive and antigen-experienced cells could not be conclusively compared. There were more naive CD4+ cells and higher diversity in long-lived donors than in aged donors.

Germline CDR1 and CDR2: LGHDT and YNNKEL (reference sequence). V shed 1 base, J shed 10 bases, and the junction held 2 bases outside the gene matches. The CDR3 extends over 14 amino acids. Next came a second PCR, run for about 6 to 11 cycles, which used a sample-barcoded 5' primer along with a J-beta primer mix. TCRdb reanalysed the 5' RACE reads using MiXCR and keeps one entry per CDR3 protein. The table lists 2 million or so distinct CDR3 sequences, 40% to 55% of them singletons. It was about 10 milliliters of peripheral blood that were drawn from each donor. What was sequenced was blood. This receptor was identified in a woman between 40 and 50 years old in good health. The V gene is TRBV3-1, the J gene TRBJ2-1, with 12 bases aligning to TRBD2. CDR3 sequence: CASSQGGTSGEQFF. Written as DNA, the CDR3 is TGTGCCAGCAGCCAAGGTGGGACTAGCGGGGAGCAGTTCTTC.